The TCR beta chain under discussion was sequenced for a study of blood T cell repertoires in COVID-19. At the level of the study: Donors in the United States, Italy and Spain gave samples during acute or convalescent COVID-19. PBMCs, B-cell-depleted T cells, or T cells were the source of the cDNA or gDNA that made up the material.

Germline V gene sequence: CDR1 LNHNV, CDR2 YYDKDF (reference sequence). The CDR3 runs to 16 residues. With 3 bases clipped from V and 2 bases from J, the junction kept 7 bases outside the gene matches. How the authors handled the data: Amplification with reference gene primers provided the estimates of nucleated cell counts. Method: immunoSEQ multiplex PCR; TCRdb's copy keeps in-frame clones and lacks some. That table is the source of V, J and clone size, and D and trimming were worked out from the DNA. The sample yields around 68,000 clones, roughly nine tenths seen once. Sequencing used peripheral blood. This rearrangement joins TRBV15 to TRBJ2-3; 8 bases are a match to TRBD1. This sequence was found in a man aged 50-60 years with active COVID-19. The CDR3 protein is CATSSRQGPLTDTQYF. The CDR3 coding sequence is TGTGCCACCAGCAGCAGACAGGGGCCGCTCACAGATACGCAGTATTTT.